The TCR beta chain under discussion was sequenced for a study of T cell clones after liver transplantation. The study, taken as a whole, reports: A larger donor-reactive than third-party decline suggested partial antigen-specific deletion. Graft donor-reactive T cells may have migrated into the graft rather than being deleted. Post-transplant, graft-donor-reactive CD4 TCRbeta sequences in blood dropped significantly in 5 of 8 subjects. Low donor cell numbers restricted donor-reactive repertoire measurement in two subjects.

Points on this clone: The target antigen is unknown.

Here immunoSEQ multiplex PCR was the method, and the copy in TCRdb shows in-frame clones only, minus some. The sample holds 65,000 to 85,000 clones, around 84% seen once. The receptor's source is a human patient who received a liver transplant. Some T cells may have come from the graft donor. Sequencing was performed on CD4+ T cells from blood, taken less than 50 months after liver transplant.

In DNA, the CDR3 is TGTGCCAGCAGCGTAAGGCCCCAGGGGGCGGGTGGCTACACCTTC. It is translated as CASSVRPQGAGGYTF. The chain joins TRBV9 to TRBJ1-2, with TRBD1 matching 8 bases. The germline V gene has CDR1 SGDLS and CDR2 YYNGEE. Trimming took 1 base from V and 7 from J; bases not matched to a gene: 9. CDR3 length equals 15 residues. Using reference TRBV9 and TRBJ1-2 for the parts outside the CDR3, the full variable domain is DSGVTQTPKHLITATGQRVTLRCSPRSGDLSVYWYQQSLDQGLQFLIQYYNGEERAKGNILERFSAQQFPDLHSELNLSSLELGDSALYFCASSVRPQGAGGYTFGSGTRLTVV.